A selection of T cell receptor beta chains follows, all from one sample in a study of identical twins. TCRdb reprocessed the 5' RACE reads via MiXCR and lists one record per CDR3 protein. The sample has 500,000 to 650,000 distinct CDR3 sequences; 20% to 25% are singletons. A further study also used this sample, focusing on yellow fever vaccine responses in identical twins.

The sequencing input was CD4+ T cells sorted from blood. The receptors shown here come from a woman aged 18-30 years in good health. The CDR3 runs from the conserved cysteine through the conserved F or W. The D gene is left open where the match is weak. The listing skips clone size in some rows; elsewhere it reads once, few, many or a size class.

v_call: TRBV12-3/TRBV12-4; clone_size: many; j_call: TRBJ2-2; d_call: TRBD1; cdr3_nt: TGTGCCAGCAGTTTTGGGACAGGGTACACCGGGGAGCTGTTTTTT; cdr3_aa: CASSFGTGYTGELFF
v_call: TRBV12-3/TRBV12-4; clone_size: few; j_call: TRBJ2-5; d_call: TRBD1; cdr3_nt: TGTGCCAGCAGTCCGGGAAACAGGGGAAACCCACAAGAGACCCAGTACTTC; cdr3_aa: CASSPGNRGNPQETQYF
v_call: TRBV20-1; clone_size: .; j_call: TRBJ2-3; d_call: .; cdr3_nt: TGCAGTGCTAGAGTTGGACTACCTACCCTCACAGATACGCAGTATTTT; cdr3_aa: CSARVGLPTLTDTQYF
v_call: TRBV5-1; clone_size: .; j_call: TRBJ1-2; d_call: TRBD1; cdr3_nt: TGCGCCAGCAGCCGTGGGACAGCCTTAGACTATGGCTACACCTTC; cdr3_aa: CASSRGTALDYGYTF
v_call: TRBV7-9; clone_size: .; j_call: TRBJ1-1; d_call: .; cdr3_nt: TGTGCCAGCAGCTGGCGCAGGGGTACGAACACTGAAGCTTTCTTT; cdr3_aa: CASSWRRGTNTEAFF
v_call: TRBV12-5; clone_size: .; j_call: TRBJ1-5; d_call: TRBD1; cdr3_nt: TGTGCTAGTGGTTTGAGGGGAACAGGGGGAATCGATCAGCCCCAGCATTTT; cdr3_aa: CASGLRGTGGIDQPQHF
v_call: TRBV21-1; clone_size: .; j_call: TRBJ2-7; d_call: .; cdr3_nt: TGTGCCAGCAGCAAAGTGTCTAGTCCCTACGAGCAGTACTTC; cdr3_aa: CASSKVSSPYEQYF
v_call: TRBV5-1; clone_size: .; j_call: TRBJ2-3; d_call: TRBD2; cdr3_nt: TGCGCCAGCAGATCAAATAGCGGGGGGACCGCTGCTAGCACAGATACGCAGTATTTT; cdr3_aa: CASRSNSGGTAASTDTQYF
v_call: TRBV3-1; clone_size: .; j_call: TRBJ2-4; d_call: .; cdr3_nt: TGTGCCAGCAGCCAAGATCCGGGTGGGGGCAAAAACATTCAGTACTTC; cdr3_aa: CASSQDPGGGKNIQYF
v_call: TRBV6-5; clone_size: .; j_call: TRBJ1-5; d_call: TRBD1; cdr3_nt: TGTGCCAGCAGTTACCAGGGGGCTGTGGAGCCCCAGCATTTT; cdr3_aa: CASSYQGAVEPQHF
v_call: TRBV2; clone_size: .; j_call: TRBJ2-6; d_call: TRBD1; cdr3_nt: TGTGCCAGCAGTCCCGACACAGGGGTCTCTGGGGCCAACGTCCTGACTTTC; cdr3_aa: CASSPDTGVSGANVLTF
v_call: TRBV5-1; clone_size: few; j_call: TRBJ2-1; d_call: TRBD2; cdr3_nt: TGCGCCAGCAGCTTGGGACTAGCGGGGGGCCCTCGGGTTTACAATGAGCAGTTCTTC; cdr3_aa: CASSLGLAGGPRVYNEQFF
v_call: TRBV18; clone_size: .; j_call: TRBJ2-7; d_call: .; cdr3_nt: TGTGCCAGCTCACCACCTTCCTACTCCTACGAGCAGTACTTC; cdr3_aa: CASSPPSYSYEQYF
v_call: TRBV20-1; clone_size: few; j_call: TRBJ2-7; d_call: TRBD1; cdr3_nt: TGCAGTGCTCCCAGACAGGGTGGGGCCTACGAGCAGTACTTC; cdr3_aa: CSAPRQGGAYEQYF
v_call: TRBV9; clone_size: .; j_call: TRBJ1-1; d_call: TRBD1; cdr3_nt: TGTGCCAGCAGCGTCTGGGGACAGGGAAACACTGAAGCTTTCTTT; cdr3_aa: CASSVWGQGNTEAFF
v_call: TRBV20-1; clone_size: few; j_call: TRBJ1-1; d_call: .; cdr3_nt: TGCAGTGCTAGAGATAGACTACTCATGAACACTGAAGCTTTCTTT; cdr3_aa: CSARDRLLMNTEAFF
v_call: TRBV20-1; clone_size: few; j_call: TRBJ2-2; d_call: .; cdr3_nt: TGCAGTGCTAGTGTGGATTACGCTTCGAACACCGGGGAGCTGTTTTTT; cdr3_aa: CSASVDYASNTGELFF
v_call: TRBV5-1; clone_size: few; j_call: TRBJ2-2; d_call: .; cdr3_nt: TGCGCCAGCATCACGACCCCACTAGACACCGGGGAGCTGTTTTTT; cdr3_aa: CASITTPLDTGELFF